One sample yielded the 20 T cell receptor beta chains listed below, sequenced in a study of cytomegalovirus exposure and HLA in healthy donors. TCRdb's copy holds only in-frame clones and misses some; the assay was immunoSEQ multiplex PCR. The sample includes about 82,000 clones, 90% to 95% of them seen just once. Input material: PBMCs. Receptor source: a young man in good health and CMV-seronegative.

This sequence joins TRBV4-1 and TRBJ1-2, with D unclear. V was trimmed by 0 bases and J by 1 base, leaving 6 bases between them. The CDR3 extends over 14 amino acids. Germline V gene sequence: CDR1 MGHRA, CDR2 YSYEKL. The CDR3 DNA reads as TGCGCCAGCAGCCAAGATTCCAGTAACTATGGCTACACCTTC. This translates into CASSQDSSNYGYTF.

The rearrangement links TRBV4-2 to TRBJ2-7; possibly TRBD1 for D (7 bases). V was cut by 5 bases and J by 2 bases, with 16 bases left in between. CDR3 length: 15 residues. CDR1 and CDR2 from the germline V gene are LGHNA and YNFKEQ. Here the CDR3 reads CASSVRDSPTYEQYF. CDR3 in DNA: TGTGCCAGCAGCGTGCGGGACAGTCCAACCTACGAGCAGTACTTC.

The V call is TRBV15, the J call TRBJ1-5; unclear D gene. From germline, CDR1 is LNHNV and CDR2 YYDKDF (reference sequence). This CDR3 contains 18 residues. Deletions cut 0 bases from V and 1 base from J, with 16 bases between. CDR3 bases: TGTGCCACCAGCAGAGATAGACCGCGGGCGGGCAGCAATCAGCCCCAGCATTTT. The encoded protein is CATSRDRPRAGSNQPQHF.

The J gene is TRBJ2-7, the V gene TRBV7-2; 13 positions agree with TRBD2. Germline V CDR1 and CDR2: SGHTA, FQGNSA. Trimming took 4 bases from V and 5 from J; bases not matched to a gene: 5. The CDR3 spans 15 residues. The CDR3: CASSSLAGGRNEQYF. The CDR3 DNA sequence: TGTGCCAGCAGCTCACTAGCGGGGGGGCGCAACGAGCAGTACTTC.

The V and J genes are TRBV7-6 and TRBJ2-7; the D gene is possibly TRBD1 (6 bases). The V end lost 1 base, the J end lost 2 bases, and 12 bases lay between the germline ends. CDR1 is SGHVS, CDR2 FNYEAQ, per germline. This CDR3 is built from 15 residues. CDR3 sequence (DNA): TGTGCCAGCAGCTTAGGCCCTACAGGGCCCTACGAGCAGTACTTC. This encodes CASSLGPTGPYEQYF.

The chain joins TRBV6-5 to TRBJ1-2; TRBD1 matches at 8 bases. CDR1 and CDR2 from the germline V gene are MNHEY and SVGAGI. The CDR3 consists of 15 residues. The V segment lost 7 bases and the J segment 7 bases; nucleotides outside the gene matches: 14. The CDR3 DNA follows: TGTGCCAGCATCCCCAACAGGGGGACGGCCATTGGCTACACCTTC. Its translation: CASIPNRGTAIGYTF.

The V gene is TRBV13, the J gene TRBJ1-4, with a tentative D call TRBD1 (6 bases). Trimming removed 3 bases from V and 7 bases from J, with 15 bases in between. This CDR3 has 15 residues. Germline-derived CDR1 and CDR2 are PRHDT and FYEKMQ (reference sequence). Here the CDR3 DNA reads TGTGCCAGCAGCTTGAACCAGGGGCGAGGTGAAAAACTGTTTTTT. It translates to CASSLNQGRGEKLFF.

As regards this clone: Other DNA sequences within the sample encode an identical CDR3. V usage is TRBV27 and J usage is TRBJ1-5; the D is unclear. CDR3 length: 13 residues. Trimming pared 4 bases from V and 0 bases from J, leaving 4 bases between. Germline V gives CDR1 MNHEY, CDR2 SMNVEV (reference sequence). The CDR3 nucleotides read TGTGCCAGCAGTTCCTATAGCAATCAGCCCCAGCATTTT. This codes for CASSSYSNQPQHF.

The chain carries TRBV2 and TRBJ2-1; TRBD1 agrees at 7 bases. The CDR3 has 14 amino acids. Germline V gene data show CDR1 as SNHLY and CDR2 as FYNNEI. The V and J ends lost 2 bases and 7 bases, in that order; junction bases with no gene match: 5. CDR3 in DNA: TGTGCCAGCAGTGAAATCGGGACAGTTAATGAGCAGTTCTTC. It yields the protein CASSEIGTVNEQFF.

The rearrangement uses TRBV5-1 and TRBJ1-6; 10 bases are shared with TRBD1. The CDR3 is 14 amino acids. With 5 bases clipped from V and 13 bases from J, the junction kept 9 bases outside the gene matches. Germline V gene data show CDR1 as SGHRS and CDR2 as YFSETQ. For the CDR3, the DNA is TGCGCCAGCAGGCGGGACAGGGGAATTACGCCCCTCCACTTT. Translated, it gives CASRRDRGITPLHF.

This chain uses TRBV14 with TRBJ1-2; D uncertain. This CDR3 has 12 amino acids. Germline values: CDR1 SGHDN, CDR2 FVKESK. V lost 6 bases, J lost 0 bases, and 5 bases lay in between. CDR3 region: CASSNSNYGYTF. CDR3 bases: TGTGCCAGCAGTAACTCTAACTATGGCTACACCTTC.

This chain connects TRBV19 to TRBJ1-2; unclear D gene. Germline assignment: CDR1 LNHDA and CDR2 SQIVND (reference sequence). Trimming left V 2 bases short and J 1 base short, with 17 bases between. This CDR3 has 17 residues. CDR3 sequence reads: CASSILVSGGGNYGYTF. The CDR3 region has the DNA TGTGCCAGTAGTATATTAGTATCGGGCGGAGGTAACTATGGCTACACCTTC.

The genes are TRBV19 and TRBJ1-2, with 9 bases lining up with TRBD1. This CDR3 region has 14 residues. V lost 7 bases to trimming and J lost 4 bases; unmatched junction nucleotides: 7. Germline assignment: CDR1 LNHDA and CDR2 SQIVND (reference sequence). DNA for the CDR3: TGTGCCAGTATTGGGACAGGGAGGTTCTATGGCTACACCTTC. Protein sequence: CASIGTGRFYGYTF.

This chain links TRBV5-1 with TRBJ1-1; weak D call: TRBD1 (5 bases). There are 15 residues in the CDR3. V dropped 1 base and J dropped 7 bases, with 17 bases sitting between them. The V gene's germline CDR1 is SGHRS and CDR2 YFSETQ. The CDR3 DNA is TGCGCCAGCAGCTTGTTAGGGGACTCCGTCGTTGAAGCTTTCTTT. It encodes CASSLLGDSVVEAFF.

J is TRBJ2-3 and V is TRBV5-1, with 9 bases matching TRBD2. J gave up 3 bases and V 4 bases, and 9 bases lay outside the gene matches. The CDR3 length is 16 residues. Germline CDR1 is SGHRS and CDR2 is YFSETQ. The CDR3 DNA reads as TGCGCCAGCAGCCCCCCGTGGCTAGCGGGGACAGATACGCAGTATTTT. It codes for CASSPPWLAGTDTQYF.

This clone was observed a few times. The CDR3 spells CASSLQGQQPQHF. CDR3 coding DNA: TGTGCCAGCAGTTTACAGGGGCAACAGCCCCAGCATTTT. The rearrangement links TRBV6-5 to TRBJ1-5, with 7 nucleotides matching TRBD1. Trimming removed 4 bases from V and 7 bases from J; junction bases left unmatched: 4. The germline CDR1 and CDR2 sequences are MNHEY and SVGAGI. The CDR3 runs to 13 residues.

The rearrangement uses TRBV9 and TRBJ1-5; D is unresolved. V gave up 4 bases and J gave up 3 bases, with 14 bases separating them. Germline CDR1 reads SGDLS; CDR2 reads YYNGEE. The CDR3 totals 15 residues. This CDR3 reads CASSPSGRANQPQHF. The CDR3 DNA is TGTGCCAGCAGCCCCTCGGGAAGGGCCAATCAGCCCCAGCATTTT.

In its sample, this clone was seen once. The genes are TRBV28 and TRBJ1-2, with D unclear. The CDR3 extends over 15 amino acids. CDR1 and CDR2 (germline): MDHEN, SYDVKM. Trimming shortened V by 1 base and J by 8 bases, and 17 bases separated the two germline ends. The CDR3 loop is CASSLFFRDYNGYTF. Written as DNA, the CDR3 is TGTGCCAGCAGTTTATTTTTCCGAGATTATAACGGCTACACCTTC.

This clone was seen at least ten times. The chain employs TRBV6-1 and TRBJ2-7; 7 positions match TRBD2. This CDR3 spans 15 amino acids. CDR1 is MNHNS, CDR2 SASEGT, per germline. V lost 2 bases, J lost 6 bases, and 10 bases stayed unmatched. CDR3 in amino acids: CASSEMGEGSREQYF. The CDR3 nucleotides read TGTGCCAGCAGTGAAATGGGGGAGGGGTCACGCGAGCAGTACTTC.

J is TRBJ2-1 and V is TRBV5-4; weak D call: TRBD2 (7 bases). The ends were cut back, 1 base at V and 4 bases at J, with 15 bases in the middle. There are 16 residues in the CDR3. Germline lookup yields CDR1 SGHNT and CDR2 YYREEE (reference sequence). The CDR3 sequence is CASSLPGASGYNEQFF. In nucleotides, the CDR3 is TGTGCCAGCAGCTTGCCAGGGGCTAGCGGATACAATGAGCAGTTCTTC.